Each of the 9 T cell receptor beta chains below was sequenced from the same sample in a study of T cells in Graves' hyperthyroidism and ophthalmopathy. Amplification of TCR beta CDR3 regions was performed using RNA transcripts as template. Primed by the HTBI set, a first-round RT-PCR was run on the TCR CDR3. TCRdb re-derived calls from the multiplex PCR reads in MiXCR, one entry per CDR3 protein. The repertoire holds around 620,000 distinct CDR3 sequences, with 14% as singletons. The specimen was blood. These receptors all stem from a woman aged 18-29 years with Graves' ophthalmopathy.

DNA of the CDR3: TGTGCCAGCTCACCCACCTGGCGGGAGTGGCATGAGCAGTTCTTC. It encodes CASSPTWREWHEQFF. The chain is built from TRBV18 and TRBJ2-1, with 7 nucleotides matching TRBD2. The CDR3 consists of 15 residues. V lost 3 bases, J lost 8 bases, and 10 bases stayed unmatched. In germline, CDR1 is KGHSH, CDR2 LQKENI.

CDR3 in DNA: TGTGCCAGCAGCCTGGGACTAGCGGGGGCGACGGCGGATACGCAGTATTTT. Its protein product is CASSLGLAGATADTQYF. The chain employs TRBV3-1 and TRBJ2-3, with 14 bases lining up with TRBD2. Germline assignment: CDR1 LGHDT and CDR2 YNNKEL (reference sequence). With 4 bases clipped from V and 6 bases from J, the junction kept 9 bases outside the gene matches. The CDR3 sequence is 17 residues long.

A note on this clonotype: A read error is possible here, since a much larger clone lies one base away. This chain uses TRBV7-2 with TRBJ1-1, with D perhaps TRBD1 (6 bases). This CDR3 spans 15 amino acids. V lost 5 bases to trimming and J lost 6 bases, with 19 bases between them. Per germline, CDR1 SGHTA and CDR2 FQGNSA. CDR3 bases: TGTGCCAGCAGCCCGACCCAGGGGCGGGACGCTGAAGCTTTCTTT. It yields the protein CASSPTQGRDAEAFF.

The CDR3 DNA is TGTGCCAGCAGTACAAGCCTTTTGGGCGGCACCGGGGAGCTGTTTTTT. It encodes CASSTSLLGGTGELFF. The chain combines TRBV6-1 with TRBJ2-2; D remains unclear. The germline gives CDR1 MNHNS, CDR2 SASEGT. The CDR3 is 16 residues long. The germline V and J ends were trimmed by 5 bases and 4 bases, with 17 bases remaining between them.

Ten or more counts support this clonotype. CDR3 residues: CASSPQVDSPLHF. Here the CDR3 DNA reads TGTGCCAGCAGTCCTCAAGTGGATTCACCCCTCCACTTT. This rearrangement joins TRBV28 to TRBJ1-6, with unresolved D. The V and J ends lost 5 bases and 8 bases respectively, with 10 bases between them. The CDR3 consists of 13 residues. Germline values: CDR1 MDHEN, CDR2 SYDVKM.

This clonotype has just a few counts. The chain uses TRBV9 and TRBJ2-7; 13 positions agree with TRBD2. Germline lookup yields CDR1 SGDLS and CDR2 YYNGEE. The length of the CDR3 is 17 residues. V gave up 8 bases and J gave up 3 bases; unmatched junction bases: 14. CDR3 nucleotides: TGTGCCAGAGCTCCGGGACTAGCGGGACCGGGTCTCTACGAGCAGTACTTC. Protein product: CARAPGLAGPGLYEQYF.

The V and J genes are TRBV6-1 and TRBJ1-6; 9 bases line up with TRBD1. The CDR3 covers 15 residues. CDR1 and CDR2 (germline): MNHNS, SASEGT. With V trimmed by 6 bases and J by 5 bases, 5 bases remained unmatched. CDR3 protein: CASRPRTGDNSPLHF. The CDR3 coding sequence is TGTGCCAGCAGACCCAGGACAGGGGATAATTCACCCCTCCACTTT.

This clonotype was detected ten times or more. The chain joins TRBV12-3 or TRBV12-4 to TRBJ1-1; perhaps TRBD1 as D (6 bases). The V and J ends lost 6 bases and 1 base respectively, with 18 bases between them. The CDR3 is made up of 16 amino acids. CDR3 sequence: CASRPASGGQNTEAFF. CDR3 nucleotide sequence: TGTGCCAGCAGACCCGCGAGCGGGGGCCAGAACACTGAAGCTTTCTTT.

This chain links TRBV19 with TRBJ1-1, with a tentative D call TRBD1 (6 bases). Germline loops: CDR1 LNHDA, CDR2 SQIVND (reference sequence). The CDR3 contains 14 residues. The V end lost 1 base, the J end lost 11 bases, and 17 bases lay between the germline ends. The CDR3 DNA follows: TGTGCCAGTAGTATAGGCAGGGGCCTTGAAAAGGCTTTCTTT. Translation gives CASSIGRGLEKAFF.